Listed below are T cell receptor beta chains from one sample, sequenced in a study of cytomegalovirus exposure and HLA in healthy donors. The data were produced by immunoSEQ multiplex PCR, yet TCRdb's version contains in-frame clones alone and is incomplete. The data show about 180,000 clones, with around 80% seen just once and 1% held by the top ten. The sample taken for sequencing was PBMCs. The receptors here all came from a woman aged 45 to 65 in good health and CMV-seropositive. The CDR3 runs from the conserved cysteine through the conserved F or W. Each record gives: clone size, D gene, V gene, J gene, CDR3 DNA, CDR3 protein. A D gene is named only where the DNA matches it firmly. Where a row states a size, it is once, few, many or the class of an expanded clone; other rows omit it.

-	TRBD1	TRBV7-6	TRBJ2-7	TGTGCCAGCAGCTCGAACTCCGGGACAGGAAAATACGAGCAGTACTTC	CASSSNSGTGKYEQYF
-	TRBD1	TRBV28	TRBJ1-5	TGTGCCAGCAGAGGAGGGGGCGGCCTTCACGGGCAGCCCCAGCATTTT	CASRGGGGLHGQPQHF
-	TRBD1	TRBV27	TRBJ1-2	TGTGCCAGCAGTTTCGGGACAGCCAACTATGGCTACACCTTC	CASSFGTANYGYTF
-	-	TRBV10-3	TRBJ1-5	TGTGCCATCAGTGAAGGGAGTCAGCCCCAGCATTTT	CAISEGSQPQHF
-	TRBD1	TRBV7-6	TRBJ1-1	TGTGCCAGCAGCTTGGGGACAGGGGTTTCTCGGCCCGCTTTCTTT	CASSLGTGVSRPAFF
-	-	TRBV2	TRBJ1-2	TGTGCCAGCACTAGCAACGTCGGACAGCCCCGCTATGGCTACACCTTC	CASTSNVGQPRYGYTF
-	-	TRBV30	TRBJ2-7	TGTGCCTGGAGTGTTTTGGCCCCCCTCGAGCAGTACTTC	CAWSVLAPLEQYF
-	-	TRBV18	TRBJ1-2	TGTGCCAGCTCACCACGGGGGGGCGAGGGCTACACCTTC	CASSPRGGEGYTF
-	-	TRBV7-9	TRBJ1-1	TGTTCCAGCAGCTTTTACAAGGCGGGAGCTTTCTTT	CSSSFYKAGAFF
-	-	TRBV7-2	TRBJ1-4	TGTGCCAGCAGCCCCCGGACAAATGAAAAACTGTTTTTT	CASSPRTNEKLFF
-	-	TRBV5-5	TRBJ2-2	TGTACCAGCTCGTTTTCGGGGCGGGAGAACACCGGGGAGCTGTTTTTT	CTSSFSGRENTGELFF
-	TRBD1	TRBV4-1	TRBJ1-1	TGCGCCAGCAGCCAACCTGACAGGGCGGACACTGAAGCTTTCTTT	CASSQPDRADTEAFF
few	-	TRBV5-1	TRBJ2-1	TGCGCCAGCAGCTTGCGCACAGCCCTCCGGAATGAGCAGTTCTTC	CASSLRTALRNEQFF
few	-	TRBV7-2	TRBJ2-4	TGTGCCAGCAGCCCGCACCTAGCCCTACAGGGATGGATTCAGTACTTC	CASSPHLALQGWIQYF
-	TRBD2	TRBV5-1	TRBJ2-1	TGCGCCAGCAGCTTGGTGACGGGAGGGAAAAATGAGCAGTTCTTC	CASSLVTGGKNEQFF
-	-	TRBV18	TRBJ1-2	TGTGCCAGCTCACCAGGGCACCGCTATAACTATGGCTACACCTTC	CASSPGHRYNYGYTF
-	-	TRBV19	TRBJ1-1	TGTGCCAGTAGACAACGGGGGGGACTGAACACTGAAGCTTTCTTT	CASRQRGGLNTEAFF
few	-	TRBV30	TRBJ2-3	TGTGCCTGGAGTGTAGGCGGTTCCCCAGATACGCAGTATTTT	CAWSVGGSPDTQYF
-	TRBD2	TRBV9	TRBJ2-1	TGTGCCAGCAGCGTAGTTCCGAGAGACGATGCGGGGGGGCAGTACAATGAGCAGTTCTTC	CASSVVPRDDAGGQYNEQFF
-	-	TRBV11-2	TRBJ1-3	TGTGCCAGCAGCCCGGGGAGCTCTGGAAATACCATATATTTT	CASSPGSSGNTIYF
once	-	TRBV19	TRBJ2-4	TGTGCCAGTAGTACCCCGGATAGGTCAGGGAACGCTCAGTACTTC	CASSTPDRSGNAQYF
-	TRBD1	TRBV7-9	TRBJ2-6	TGTTCCAGCAGCCGGACAGGGGGCATCTCTGGGGCCAACGTCCTGACTTTC	CSSSRTGGISGANVLTF
few	TRBD1	TRBV19	TRBJ1-4	TGTGCCAGTAGTACCCCTTGGACAGGAGTGAATGAAAAACTGTTTTTT	CASSTPWTGVNEKLFF
-	-	TRBV7-2	TRBJ1-1	TGTGCCAGCAGCCGCCAGGGTGGCCCCGCTTTCTTT	CASSRQGGPAFF
-	-	TRBV9	TRBJ1-2	TGTGCCACCACGCGGGACAACTATGGCTACACCTTC	CATTRDNYGYTF
-	-	TRBV4-3	TRBJ1-4	TGCGCCAGCAGCCAAAACAGGCTGGCTAATGAAAAACTGTTTTTT	CASSQNRLANEKLFF
-	-	TRBV11-3	TRBJ1-1	TGTGCCAGCAGCTCAACTGGGAGTACTGAAGCTTTCTTT	CASSSTGSTEAFF
once	-	TRBV15	TRBJ1-3	TGTGCCACCAGCAGAACAAACAGTGGTAGTAGGTCCTCTGGAAACACCATATATTTT	CATSRTNSGSRSSGNTIYF
-	-	TRBV7-9	TRBJ1-2	TGTTCCAGCACCATCGACACCTACTATGGCTACACCTTC	CSSTIDTYYGYTF
-	-	TRBV5-8	TRBJ1-1	TGTGCCAGCAGCTTGTTAGGCATCAGGGAAGGCGCTGAAGCTTTCTTT	CASSLLGIREGAEAFF
-	TRBD2	TRBV29-1	TRBJ2-1	TGCAGCGTTGTCAACGCTACTAGCGGGAGGGCCACGAATGAGCAGTTCTTC	CSVVNATSGRATNEQFF
-	TRBD2	TRBV10-3	TRBJ2-7	TGTGCCATCAGTGAGTCCGGCGGGAGTGCCTACGAGCAGTACTTC	CAISESGGSAYEQYF
-	TRBD2	TRBV5-4	TRBJ2-3	TGTGCCAGCAGCCTCGGGACTAGCGGACGCACAGATACGCAGTATTTT	CASSLGTSGRTDTQYF
-	TRBD1	TRBV6-1	TRBJ2-7	TGTGCCAGCAGCGTAGACAGGGGTGGCGACGAGCAGTACTTC	CASSVDRGGDEQYF
-	TRBD2	TRBV5-4	TRBJ2-3	TGTGCCAGCAGTCTTGGACTAGCGGGGGTTGTAGATACGCAGTATTTT	CASSLGLAGVVDTQYF
-	-	TRBV5-6	TRBJ2-5	TGTGCCAGCAGCTCATTCTACCAAGGAGGGGAGACCCAGTACTTC	CASSSFYQGGETQYF
-	TRBD1	TRBV18	TRBJ2-7	TGTGCCAGCTCACCCGGGACAGTGACCTACGAGCAGTACTTC	CASSPGTVTYEQYF